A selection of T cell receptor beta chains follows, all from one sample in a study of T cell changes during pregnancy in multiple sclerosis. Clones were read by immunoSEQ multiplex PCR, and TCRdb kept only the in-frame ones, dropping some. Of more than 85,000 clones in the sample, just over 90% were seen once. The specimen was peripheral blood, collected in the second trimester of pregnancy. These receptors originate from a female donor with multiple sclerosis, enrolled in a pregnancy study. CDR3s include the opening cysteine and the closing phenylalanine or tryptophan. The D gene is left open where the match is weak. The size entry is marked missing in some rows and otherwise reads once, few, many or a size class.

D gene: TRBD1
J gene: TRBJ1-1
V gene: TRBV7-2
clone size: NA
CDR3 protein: CASSLENRGTEAFF
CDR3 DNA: TGTGCCAGCAGCTTAGAAAACAGGGGAACCGAAGCTTTCTTT

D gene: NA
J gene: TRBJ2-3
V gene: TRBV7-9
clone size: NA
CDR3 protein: CASSLAAGPTDTQYF
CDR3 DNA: TGTGCCAGCAGCTTAGCGGCGGGACCCACAGATACGCAGTATTTT

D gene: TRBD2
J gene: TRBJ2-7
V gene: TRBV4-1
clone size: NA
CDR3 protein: CASSQGAGLAGEYEQYF
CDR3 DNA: TGCGCCAGCAGCCAAGGGGCCGGACTAGCGGGGGAGTACGAGCAGTACTTC

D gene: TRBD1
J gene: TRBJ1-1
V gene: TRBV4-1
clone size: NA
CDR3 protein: CASSQVEGTGAPNTEAFF
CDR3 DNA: TGCGCCAGCAGCCAAGTTGAGGGCACAGGGGCTCCCAACACTGAAGCTTTCTTT

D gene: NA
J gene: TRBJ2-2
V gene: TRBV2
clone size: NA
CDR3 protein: CASRTQGRTGELFF
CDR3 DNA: TGTGCCAGCCGAACACAGGGCAGGACCGGGGAGCTGTTTTTT

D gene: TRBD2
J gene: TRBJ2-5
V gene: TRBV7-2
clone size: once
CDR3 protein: CASSRGLAKETQYF
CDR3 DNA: TGTGCCAGCAGCCGGGGACTAGCGAAAGAGACCCAGTACTTC

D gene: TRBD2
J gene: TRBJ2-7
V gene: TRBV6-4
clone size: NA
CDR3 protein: CASRAEGLAYEQYF
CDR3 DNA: TGTGCCAGCAGGGCCGAGGGACTAGCTTACGAGCAGTACTTC

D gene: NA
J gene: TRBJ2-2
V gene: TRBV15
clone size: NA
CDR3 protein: CATSRERVGELFF
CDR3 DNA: TGTGCCACCAGCAGAGAGAGGGTTGGGGAGCTGTTTTTT

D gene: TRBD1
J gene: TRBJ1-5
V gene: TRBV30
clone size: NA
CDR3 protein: CAWTARSGGGPQHF
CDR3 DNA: TGTGCCTGGACTGCACGGTCAGGGGGAGGGCCCCAGCATTTT

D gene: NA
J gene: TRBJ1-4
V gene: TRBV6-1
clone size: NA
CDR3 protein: CASSQGRGGREKLFF
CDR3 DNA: TGTGCCAGCAGCCAAGGCCGAGGGGGTCGGGAAAAACTGTTTTTT

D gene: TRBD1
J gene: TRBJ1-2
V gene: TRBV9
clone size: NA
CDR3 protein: CASSGTGRGYTF
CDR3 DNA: TGTGCCAGCAGCGGGACAGGTCGGGGCTACACCTTC

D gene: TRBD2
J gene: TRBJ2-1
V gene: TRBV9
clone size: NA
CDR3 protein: CASSVAPAGGGNNEQFF
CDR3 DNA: TGTGCCAGCAGCGTAGCCCCTGCGGGAGGGGGGAACAATGAGCAGTTCTTC

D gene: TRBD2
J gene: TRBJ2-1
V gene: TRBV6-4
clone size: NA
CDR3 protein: CASSAERGVYNEQFF
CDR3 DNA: TGTGCCAGCAGTGCCGAGCGGGGGGTCTACAATGAGCAGTTCTTC

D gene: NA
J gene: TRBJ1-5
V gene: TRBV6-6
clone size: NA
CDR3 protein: CASSQGNSNQPQHF
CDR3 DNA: TGTGCCAGCAGTCAGGGTAATAGCAATCAGCCCCAGCATTTT

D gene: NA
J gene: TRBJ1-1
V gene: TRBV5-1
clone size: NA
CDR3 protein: CASSLVGLGSEAFF
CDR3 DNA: TGCGCCAGCAGCTTAGTAGGACTGGGGAGTGAAGCTTTCTTT

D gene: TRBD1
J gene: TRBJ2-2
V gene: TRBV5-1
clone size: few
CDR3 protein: CASSRQGAIGELFF
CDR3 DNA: TGCGCCAGCAGTCGACAGGGGGCGATCGGGGAGCTGTTTTTT

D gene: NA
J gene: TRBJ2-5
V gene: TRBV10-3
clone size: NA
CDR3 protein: CAISEGGTGETQYF
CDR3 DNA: TGTGCCATCAGTGAGGGGGGCACTGGGGAGACCCAGTACTTC

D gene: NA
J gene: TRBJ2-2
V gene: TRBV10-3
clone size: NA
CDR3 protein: CAISEVAGQNTGELFF
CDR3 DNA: TGTGCCATCAGTGAGGTAGCAGGGCAGAACACCGGGGAGCTGTTTTTT

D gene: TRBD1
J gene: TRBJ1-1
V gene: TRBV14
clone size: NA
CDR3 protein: CASSVAGTGPMSTEAFF
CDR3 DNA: TGTGCCAGCAGCGTCGCCGGGACAGGGCCAATGAGCACTGAAGCTTTCTTT

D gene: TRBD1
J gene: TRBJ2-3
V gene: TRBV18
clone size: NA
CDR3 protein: CASSPDRGQRDTQYF
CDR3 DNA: TGTGCCAGCTCACCGGACAGGGGGCAGAGGGATACGCAGTATTTT

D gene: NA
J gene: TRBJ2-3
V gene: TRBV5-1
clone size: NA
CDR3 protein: CASSLGRRDVADTQYF
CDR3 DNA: TGCGCCAGCAGCTTGGGGCGGAGGGATGTCGCAGATACGCAGTATTTT

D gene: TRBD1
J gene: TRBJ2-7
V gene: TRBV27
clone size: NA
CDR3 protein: CASRSRDRVNEQYF
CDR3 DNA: TGTGCCAGCCGGTCCCGGGACAGGGTCAACGAGCAGTACTTC

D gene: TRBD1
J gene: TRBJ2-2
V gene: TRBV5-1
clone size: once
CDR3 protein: CASSPGTGGNTGELFF
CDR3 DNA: TGCGCCAGCAGCCCGGGGACAGGGGGTAACACCGGGGAGCTGTTTTTT

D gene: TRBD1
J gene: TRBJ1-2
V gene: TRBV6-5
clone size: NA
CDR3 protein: CASRRDREGYTF
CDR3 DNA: TGTGCCAGCAGGAGGGACAGAGAGGGCTACACCTTC

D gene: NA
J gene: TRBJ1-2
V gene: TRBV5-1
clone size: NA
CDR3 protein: CASSYTSPGPGEYGYTF
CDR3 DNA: TGCGCCAGCAGCTATACTAGCCCAGGTCCGGGTGAATACGGCTACACCTTC

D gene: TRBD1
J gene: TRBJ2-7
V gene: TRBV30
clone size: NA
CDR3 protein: CAWRGQGAEQYF
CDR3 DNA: TGTGCCTGGAGAGGACAGGGCGCCGAGCAGTACTTC

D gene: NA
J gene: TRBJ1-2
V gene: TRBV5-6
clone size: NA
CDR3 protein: CASSLGGTGRNGYTF
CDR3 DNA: TGTGCCAGCAGCTTGGGTGGTACAGGGAGAAATGGCTACACCTTC

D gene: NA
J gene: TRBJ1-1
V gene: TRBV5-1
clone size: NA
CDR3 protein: CASSLERDTEAFF
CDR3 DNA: TGCGCCAGCAGCTTGGAGAGGGACACTGAAGCTTTCTTT

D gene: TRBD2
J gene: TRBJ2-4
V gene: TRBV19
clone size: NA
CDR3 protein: CASTMGGGSGNIQYF
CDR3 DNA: TGTGCCAGTACCATGGGCGGGGGGTCTGGAAACATTCAGTACTTC

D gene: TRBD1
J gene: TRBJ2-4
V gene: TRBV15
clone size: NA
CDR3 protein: CATSTLTGDKNIQYF
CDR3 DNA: TGTGCCACCAGCACACTGACAGGGGACAAAAACATTCAGTACTTC

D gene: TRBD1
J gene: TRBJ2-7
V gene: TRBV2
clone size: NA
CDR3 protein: CASQTGISYEQYF
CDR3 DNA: TGTGCCAGCCAGACAGGGATCTCCTACGAGCAGTACTTC

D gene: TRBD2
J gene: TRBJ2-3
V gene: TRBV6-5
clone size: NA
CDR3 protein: CATKRGASTDTQYF
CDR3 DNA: TGTGCTACCAAGCGGGGGGCCAGCACAGATACGCAGTATTTT

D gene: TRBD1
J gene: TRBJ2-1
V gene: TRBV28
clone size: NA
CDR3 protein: CASSMFGRGSNEQFF
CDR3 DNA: TGTGCCAGCAGTATGTTCGGCAGGGGGTCGAATGAGCAGTTCTTC

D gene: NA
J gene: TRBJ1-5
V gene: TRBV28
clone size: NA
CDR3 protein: CASSLSRGSYQPQHF
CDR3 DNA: TGTGCCAGCAGTTTGTCCCGGGGGAGCTACCAGCCCCAGCATTTT

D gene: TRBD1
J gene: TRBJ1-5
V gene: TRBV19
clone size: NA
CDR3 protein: CASSSGQGRDQPQHF
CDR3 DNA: TGTGCCAGTAGTTCGGGACAGGGTCGAGATCAGCCCCAGCATTTT

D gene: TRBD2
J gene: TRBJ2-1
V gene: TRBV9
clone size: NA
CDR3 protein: CASSVGLAGSNEQFF
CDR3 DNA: TGTGCCAGCAGCGTAGGACTAGCGGGATCCAATGAGCAGTTCTTC

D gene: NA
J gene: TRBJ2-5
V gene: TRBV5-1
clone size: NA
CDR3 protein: CASSRQIQETQYF
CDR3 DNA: TGCGCCAGCAGCCGACAGATCCAAGAGACCCAGTACTTC

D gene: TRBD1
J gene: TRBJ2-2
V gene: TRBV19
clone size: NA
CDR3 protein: CASSSPGGWRGTGELFF
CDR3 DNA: TGTGCCAGTAGTAGCCCAGGGGGCTGGCGTGGGACCGGGGAGCTGTTTTTT

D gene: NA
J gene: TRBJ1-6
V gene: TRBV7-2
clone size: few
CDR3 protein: CASRDRRNSPLHF
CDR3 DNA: TGTGCCAGCAGGGACAGACGGAATTCACCCCTCCACTTT

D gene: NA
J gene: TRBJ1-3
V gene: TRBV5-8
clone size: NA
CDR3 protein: CASSLVQGTTHLSGNTIYF
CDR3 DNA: TGTGCCAGCAGCTTGGTCCAGGGGACGACCCACCTCTCTGGAAACACCATATATTTT

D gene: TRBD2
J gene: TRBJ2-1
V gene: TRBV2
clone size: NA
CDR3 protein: CASRRTSGGFAYNEQFF
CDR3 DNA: TGTGCCAGCAGAAGGACTAGCGGGGGGTTTGCTTACAATGAGCAGTTCTTC

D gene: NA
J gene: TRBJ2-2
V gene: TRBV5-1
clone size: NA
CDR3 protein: CASSRALDNPPGELFF
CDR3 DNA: TGCGCCAGCAGCAGAGCCTTAGACAACCCCCCCGGGGAGCTGTTTTTT

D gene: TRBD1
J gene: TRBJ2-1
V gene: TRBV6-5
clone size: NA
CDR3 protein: CASSLQGAHNEQFF
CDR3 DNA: TGTGCCAGCAGTCTTCAGGGGGCTCACAATGAGCAGTTCTTC

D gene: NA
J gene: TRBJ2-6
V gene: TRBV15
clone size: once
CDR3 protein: CATSEGAVSGANVLTF
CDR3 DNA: TGTGCCACCTCGGAGGGCGCCGTCTCTGGGGCCAACGTCCTGACTTTC